This record looks at one T cell receptor beta chain sequence and its context. Its antigen remains unknown. These data are taken from a study of T cell responses to AZD1222 COVID-19 vaccine. Regarding the study as a whole: Repertoire sampling happened only post peak T cell response. An increase in Spike-specific TCR breadth and depth was observed after two AZD1222 doses.

Germline V gene data show CDR1 as SQVTM and CDR2 as ANQGSEA. The CDR3 has 12 residues. Trimming stripped 1 base from V and 8 bases from J, with 11 bases between. This table comes from immunoSEQ multiplex PCR, and its TCRdb copy is limited to in-frame clones, with some not included. The sample carries some 120,000 clones, about 88% recorded once. The clonotype comes from an adult in good health. The sequencing here drew on peripheral blood, taken on day 0 of AZD1222 vaccination. The chain joins TRBV29-1 to TRBJ1-2; D gene unclear. CDR3 DNA: TGCAGCGTTGAAGTACGAGGGAGAGGCTACACCTTC. Translated, it gives CSVEVRGRGYTF.